One sample yielded the 30 T cell receptor beta chains listed below, sequenced in a study of Graves' ophthalmopathy and Graves' hyperthyroidism. For repertoire sequencing, the TCR beta CDR3 regions were amplified from RNA transcripts. In the first round, RT-PCR was carried out with HTBI primers, and a multiplex PCR formed the second round. TCRdb processed the multiplex PCR reads anew with MiXCR; each CDR3 protein has one entry. The data contain approximately 160,000 distinct CDR3 sequences, 37% of them seen just once; the ten biggest clones take up under 7%. The sequencing sample was made of peripheral blood. Receptors were obtained from a middle-aged woman with Graves' ophthalmopathy.

At least ten counts were recorded for this clonotype. This chain uses TRBV28 with TRBJ2-7; 10 bases agree with TRBD1. CDR3 length equals 15 residues. Looked up from germline, CDR1 is MDHEN and CDR2 is SYDVKM. J was trimmed by 7 bases and V by 0 bases; bases with no gene match: 6. The DNA of the CDR3 is TGTGCCAGCAGTTTATGGGCGGGACAGGGGTTGGAGCAGTACTTC. This sequence encodes CASSLWAGQGLEQYF.

V usage is TRBV6-2 or TRBV6-3 and J usage is TRBJ1-3; D call uncertain. From germline, CDR1 is MNHEY and CDR2 SVGEGT. The CDR3 is 15 residues long. Between the trimmed V and J ends, which lost 8 bases and 0 bases, there was a span of 14 bases. CDR3 DNA: TGTGCCAGCGCTCGGCCTTACATCTCTGGAAACACCATATATTTT. Amino acids: CASARPYISGNTIYF.

This clonotype showed up many times. The V gene is TRBV27, the J gene TRBJ1-2, with D uncertain. This CDR3 has 14 residues. Trimming pared 3 bases from V and 4 bases from J, leaving 12 bases between. Germline CDR1 MNHEY, CDR2 SMNVEV (reference sequence). CDR3 amino acids: CASSFSVRGYGYTF. CDR3 DNA: TGTGCCAGCAGTTTTTCAGTCCGAGGCTATGGCTACACCTTC.

A note on this clonotype: The junction departs from the called germline gene at one end, perhaps through a read error. V and J are TRBV6-5 and TRBJ2-7, with D perhaps TRBD1 (5 bases). The CDR3 totals 14 residues. Germline values: CDR1 MNHEY, CDR2 SVGAGI. This CDR3 reads CASSLPTASDEQYF. The CDR3 region has the DNA TGTGCCAGCAGTTTACCGACAGCCTCCGACGAGCAGTACTTC.

This clonotype was detected ten times or more. The rearrangement joins TRBV6-1 to TRBJ2-7, with TRBD1 matching over 12 bases. The ends lost 4 bases at V and 6 bases at J; junction bases unmatched: 10. Germline lookup yields CDR1 MNHNS and CDR2 SASEGT. The CDR3 length is 16 residues. CDR3 DNA: TGTGCCAGCAGTGCTCCCCCGGGACAGGGGGCACGCGAGCAGTACTTC. Translating gives CASSAPPGQGAREQYF.

This clonotype came up a few times. The CDR3 here is CASSLYSENTEAFF. CDR3 sequence (DNA): TGTGCCAGCAGTTTATACAGCGAGAACACTGAAGCTTTCTTT. This chain connects TRBV12-3 or TRBV12-4 to TRBJ1-1; D uncertain. The CDR3 length is 14 residues. V was clipped by 2 bases and J by 1 base, with 8 bases between them.

This clonotype has a count of ten or more. At one of its ends the junction is not consistent with the germline gene, which may arise from a read error. J is TRBJ2-5 and V is TRBV27; TRBD1 matches 8 bases. Germline CDR1 and CDR2: MNHEY and SMNVEV (reference sequence). CDR3 length equals 15 residues. The DNA for the CDR3 is TGTGCCAGCAGCCAGGACAGGGCCAGGCTAGATAGAGTCCACTTC. Translation: CASSQDRARLDRVHF.

In this sample, this clonotype turned up many times. The rearrangement links TRBV6-2 or TRBV6-3 to TRBJ2-5; D possibly uses TRBD1 or TRBD2 (5 bases each). Per germline, CDR1 MNHEY and CDR2 SVGEGT. The CDR3 consists of 14 residues. Trimming took off 6 bases at V and 2 bases at J, with 13 bases between the two ends. The CDR3 DNA is TGTGCCAGCAGAAGACCGGGACCACAAGAGACCCAGTACTTC. Its translation is CASRRPGPQETQYF.

The chain is built from TRBV20-1 and TRBJ2-7, with TRBD1 as a possible D gene (5 bases). V was cut by 3 bases and J by 5 bases, with 17 bases left in between. The CDR3 runs to 14 residues. The germline V gene has CDR1 DFQATT and CDR2 SNEGSKA (reference sequence). Here the CDR3 DNA reads TGCAGTGCTAGCCCTCCCCAGGGCATCCACGAGCAGTACTTC. Amino acid sequence: CSASPPQGIHEQYF.

This clonotype was seen more than once but under ten times. The V and J genes are TRBV6-1 and TRBJ1-1; 10 bases line up with TRBD1. This CDR3 has 15 residues. V lost 6 bases, J lost 0 bases, and 4 bases stayed unmatched. Germline values: CDR1 MNHNS, CDR2 SASEGT. Written as DNA, the CDR3 is TGTGCCAGCAGGACAGGGGGCTCTGTGAACACTGAAGCTTTCTTT. It is translated as CASRTGGSVNTEAFF.

V usage is TRBV6-5 and J usage is TRBJ2-7; D unclear. Trimming took 2 bases from V and 2 from J, leaving 10 bases between them. The CDR3 is 14 residues long. The germline V gene encodes CDR1 MNHEY and CDR2 SVGAGI. Here the CDR3 reads CASSYRRQTYEQYF. The CDR3 DNA is TGTGCCAGCAGTTACCGTCGGCAGACCTACGAGCAGTACTTC.

The J gene is TRBJ1-1, the V gene TRBV29-1; D remains ambiguous. The germline CDR1 and CDR2 sequences are SQVTM and ANQGSEA. The V end lost 2 bases, the J end lost 0 bases, and 4 bases lay between the germline ends. The CDR3 is 12 residues long. CDR3 loop: CSVENLNTEAFF. The DNA of the CDR3 is TGCAGCGTTGAAAACTTGAACACTGAAGCTTTCTTT.

By share, this clonotype counts as medium-sized. The gene calls are TRBV6-2 or TRBV6-3 and TRBJ2-5; D unresolved. V was clipped by 0 bases and J by 7 bases, with 12 bases between them. CDR3 size: 14 residues. The V gene's germline CDR1 is MNHEY and CDR2 SVGEGT. As DNA, the CDR3 is TGTGCCAGCAGTTACTCGGGCGGACGGCGGACCCAGTACTTC. It codes for CASSYSGGRRTQYF.

This clonotype has ten or more counts. V is TRBV12-3 or TRBV12-4 and J is TRBJ2-7; D could derive from TRBD1 or TRBD2 (5 bases each). The CDR3 spans 12 residues. Trimming cost V 6 bases and J 6 bases, with 12 bases left between them. CDR3 sequence (DNA): TGTGCCAGCAGCCTGGGGGTCGGCGAGCAGTACTTC. Translation: CASSLGVGEQYF.

The chain is built from TRBV7-2 and TRBJ2-5; D is uncertain. The germline V gene encodes CDR1 SGHTA and CDR2 FQGNSA. This CDR3 is built from 16 residues. V was trimmed by 2 bases and J by 5 bases, leaving 18 bases between them. CDR3 DNA: TGTGCCAGCAGCTTAAAGTCGCCGACTCTAGGGGAGACCCAGTACTTC. Translated, it gives CASSLKSPTLGETQYF.

This chain joins TRBV6-1 and TRBJ2-5; 13 bases line up with TRBD2. Trimming removed 5 bases from V and 7 bases from J; junction bases left unmatched: 13. Germline assignment: CDR1 MNHNS and CDR2 SASEGT. This CDR3 spans 17 amino acids. DNA of the CDR3: TGTGCCAGCAGTCCTCGCGGACTAGCGGGAGACCTTGGGACCCAGTACTTC. Residues: CASSPRGLAGDLGTQYF.

This clonotype was detected once. The V gene is TRBV12-3 or TRBV12-4, the J gene TRBJ2-7; TRBD2 matches at 7 bases. There are 15 residues in the CDR3. With 6 bases clipped from V and 2 bases from J, the junction kept 10 bases outside the gene matches. The CDR3 DNA reads as TGTGCCAGCAGCCCCGGGGCTAGCGGAGCCTACGAGCAGTACTTC. This encodes CASSPGASGAYEQYF.

The chain links TRBV7-2 to TRBJ1-1; D is ambiguous. This CDR3 spans 15 amino acids. Germline V CDR1 and CDR2: SGHTA, FQGNSA. Trimming stripped 5 bases from V and 0 bases from J, with 13 bases between. CDR3 residues: CASSPSPGMNTEAFF. Here the CDR3 DNA reads TGTGCCAGCAGCCCAAGTCCGGGCATGAACACTGAAGCTTTCTTT.

There are many counts of this clonotype. The chain uses TRBV30 and TRBJ1-3, with TRBD1 matching over 9 bases. V lost 5 bases, J lost 0 bases, and 2 bases stayed unmatched. This CDR3 has 14 residues. Germline V gene data show CDR1 as GTSNPN and CDR2 as SVGIG (reference sequence). CDR3 region: CAWSTGGSGNTIYF. DNA of the CDR3: TGTGCCTGGTCGACAGGGGGCTCTGGAAACACCATATATTTT.

In its sample, this clonotype was seen many times. The rearrangement joins TRBV6-4 to TRBJ1-5, with D possibly TRBD1 on 5 matching bases. This CDR3 is built from 13 residues. V lost 4 bases to trimming and J lost 7 bases, with 11 bases between them. The germline CDR1 and CDR2 sequences are MRHNA and SNTAGT. In nucleotides, the CDR3 is TGTGCCAGCAGTGCCCAGGGCGGACAGCCCCAGCATTTT. It encodes CASSAQGGQPQHF.

This clonotype was observed many times. The rearrangement uses TRBV2 and TRBJ2-7; 13 bases are shared with TRBD2. V lost 7 bases to trimming and J lost 0 bases; unmatched junction nucleotides: 6. The length of the CDR3 is 16 residues. Germline V gene data show CDR1 as SNHLY and CDR2 as FYNNEI. CDR3 protein: CASTGTSGKSSYEQYF. The DNA for the CDR3 is TGTGCCAGCACTGGGACTAGCGGGAAGAGCTCCTACGAGCAGTACTTC.

This clonotype was recorded at least ten times. The V and J genes are TRBV6-5 and TRBJ2-5; no firm D call. Per the germline V gene, CDR1 is MNHEY and CDR2 is SVGAGI. The CDR3 consists of 14 residues. V lost 2 bases to trimming and J lost 0 bases, with 7 bases between them. CDR3 loop: CASSYGQYQETQYF. CDR3 DNA: TGTGCCAGCAGTTACGGGCAGTACCAAGAGACCCAGTACTTC.

Details on this clonotype: The missing conserved phenylalanine or tryptophan at the end of this CDR3 makes a read error likely. The rearrangement links TRBV6-2 or TRBV6-3 to TRBJ2-7; D is ambiguous. Germline V gene data show CDR1 as MNHEY and CDR2 as SVGEGT. The germline V and J ends were trimmed by 5 bases and 3 bases, with 5 bases remaining between them. The CDR3 totals 11 residues. The CDR3 coding sequence is TGTGCCAGCAGTAATCGCTACGAGCAGTACTCC. Protein sequence: CASSNRYEQYS.

In its sample, this clonotype was seen many times. This rearrangement joins TRBV4-3 to TRBJ1-6; possible D gene TRBD1, 5 bases. Deletions cut 4 bases from V and 4 bases from J, with 11 bases between. This CDR3 spans 15 amino acids. In germline, CDR1 is LGHNA, CDR2 YSLEER. The CDR3: CASSRSREYNSPLHF. CDR3 coding DNA: TGCGCCAGCAGCCGCTCCAGGGAGTATAATTCACCCCTCCACTTT.

This clonotype came up many times. V gene TRBV12-3 or TRBV12-4 combines with J gene TRBJ1-2; no clear D gene. V was trimmed by 7 bases and J by 0 bases, leaving 18 bases between them. The CDR3 loop spans 16 amino acids. The CDR3 region has the DNA TGTGCCAGCACATTCGGCAGATTAGAAACTAACTATGGCTACACCTTC. As protein: CASTFGRLETNYGYTF.

The J gene is TRBJ2-7, the V gene TRBV28; 9 bases line up with TRBD1. Unmatched junction bases numbered 11, after V lost 6 bases and J lost 5 bases. Looked up from germline, CDR1 is MDHEN and CDR2 is SYDVKM. CDR3 length equals 15 residues. The CDR3 loop is CASRRTGDRSDEQYF. The CDR3 DNA follows: TGTGCCAGCAGGCGGACAGGGGATAGGTCTGACGAGCAGTACTTC.

J is TRBJ1-6 and V is TRBV30, with 8 bases matching TRBD1. The V and J ends lost 0 bases and 9 bases, in that order; junction bases with no gene match: 4. Germline CDR1 and CDR2: GTSNPN and SVGIG (reference sequence). This CDR3 spans 14 amino acids. The DNA of the CDR3 is TGTGCCTGGAGTGTAGACAGGGGACCTTCACCCCTCCACTTT. It is translated as CAWSVDRGPSPLHF. The full variable domain, completed using reference TRBV30 and TRBJ1-6, is SQTIHQWPATLVQPVGSPLSLECTVEGTSNPNLYWYRQAAGRGLQLLFYSVGIGQISSEVPQNLSASRPQDRQFILSSKKLLLSDSGFYLCAWSVDRGPSPLHFGNGTRLTVT.

This clonotype was found many times. J is TRBJ1-1 and V is TRBV20-1, with D unclear. Germline CDR1 DFQATT, CDR2 SNEGSKA (reference sequence). The CDR3 is made up of 16 amino acids. V lost 0 bases, J lost 0 bases, and 14 bases lay in between. The CDR3 DNA reads TGCAGTGCTAGAGATCTGGCAGGACTAATGAACACTGAAGCTTTCTTT. This codes for CSARDLAGLMNTEAFF.

This clonotype showed up just a few times. At one boundary the junction diverges from the germline segment, which might be a read error. The rearrangement links TRBV6-1 to TRBJ1-1, with TRBD1 matching 7 bases. The CDR3 loop spans 9 amino acids. Per germline, CDR1 MNHNS and CDR2 SASEGT. In DNA form, the CDR3 reads TGTGCCAGCAGGCCCGACAGGGTTTTT. This sequence encodes CASRPDRVF.

This clonotype has at least ten counts. The rearrangement uses TRBV11-3 and TRBJ1-1, with 11 bases identical to TRBD1. V shed 2 bases, J shed 5 bases, and the junction held 4 bases outside the gene matches. Germline V CDR1 and CDR2: SGHNT, YENEEA. The CDR3 extends over 15 amino acids. Here the CDR3 DNA reads TGTGCCAGCAGCTTAAGGGACAGGGGGATGACTGAAGCTTTCTTT. As protein: CASSLRDRGMTEAFF.